This T cell receptor beta chain was recorded in a study of T cell responses to AZD1222 COVID-19 vaccine listed by TCRdb under 2021. About the study as a whole: TCR sequencing covered some 250 trial participants: 200 to 220 given two doses of AZD1222 and 26 given two doses of MenACWY control vaccine. Trial participants were enrolled into age subgroups of 18-55, 56-69 and 70-plus years, which contained 148, 28 and 57 TCR-sequenced participants, respectively. Study-wide conclusions, independent of this receptor: Conclusions about previously exposed vaccinees are limited because only a handful of AZD1222 recipients were SARS-CoV-2 seropositive at baseline. A significant rise in spike-specific TCR breadth and depth was observed after two AZD1222 doses relative to day 0 and relative to MenACWY recipients. In the small 56-69-year group, the increase in depth fell short of significance, most likely because of low power. Epitopes outside the regions mutated in the B.1.351 and B.1.1.7 variants were reportedly recognized by nearly half of the unique spike-specific TCRs. CD4 TCRs associated with the vaccine covered the entire spike protein, and the dominant responses were in regions 160-218 and 743-854. Because no samples from the day 14 peak response were available, repertoires could be characterized only after the peak T cell response. Most participants were white British and females outnumbered males, and the authors suggested that clonal diversity may have been underestimated.

This sample's time point label indicates: baseline before first vaccination. In light of the paper, this sample's treatment or condition label describes: meningococcal conjugate vaccine given as trial control. The vaccinee samples were drawn from two UK trials, COV001 and COV002, one of which was a single-blind randomized controlled phase 2/3 trial testing AZD1222 (ChAdOx1 nCoV-19) in healthy adults. For TCRbeta chain sequencing, PBMC samples from trial participants were taken at day 0 and at day 28 after the second dose. The CDR3 regions of human TCRbeta chains were subjected to immunosequencing. For the original study's pipeline: TCRs in the repertoires were matched against a reference library of SARS-CoV-2-specific TCRs that had been generated with the MIRA antigen-specificity platform. Breadth meant the fraction of unique TCRs that were SARS-CoV-2-associated, whereas depth meant the fraction of total T cells that were SARS-CoV-2-associated. Each spike-specific TCR was assigned to its reactive spike region and to a CD4 or CD8 class using the MIRA data. Log10-transformed breadth and depth values were compared by one-way ANOVA with Sidak's multiple comparisons tests. What TCRdb holds here is the immuneACCESS table cut down to in-frame rearrangements. Part of the clones is not present; checked against another copy, under half of the missing clones reflect an unresolved V gene, and the others are unexplained. The V and J calls and the clone size are those of that table, but D and trimming were determined from the DNA. The sample yields about 200,000 clones; about 93% were counted once. The ten largest clonotypes hold less than 1.2% of the sample.

Regarding this clone: The antigen it binds to is not known. Within one base of it there is no much larger clone, and no base qualities were kept.

The sample in question was peripheral blood, obtained on day 0 of MenACWY control vaccination. The sequence derives from an adult in good health.

For the CDR3, the sequence is CASSLTGVGEAFF. The bases are TGTGCCAGCTCACTGACAGGGGTCGGCGAAGCTTTCTTT. The sequence joins TRBV18 to TRBJ1-1, and 8 bases in between align with TRBD1. The CDR3 covers 13 residues, taking in both the cysteine and the phenylalanine. Only the CDR3 part of the read is kept: 39 bases, read in frame from the first base. CDR1 and CDR2 were assigned from the germline V gene as KGHSH and LQKENI. Trimmed from V: 4 bases; trimmed from J: 8 bases; junction bases lacking a gene match: 6.